These 3 T cell receptor beta chains share one sample of origin, sequenced in a study of blood T cell repertoires in COVID-19. Sequenced by immunoSEQ multiplex PCR; TCRdb stores in-frame clones only, minus some. The sample records about 97,000 clones, around nine tenths being singletons. Specimen: peripheral blood. Receptors were obtained from a man in his fifties with active or convalescent COVID-19.

Only a few counts were recorded for this clone. V gene TRBV18 combines with J gene TRBJ2-1; TRBD2 matches at 12 bases. V gave up 8 bases and J gave up 5 bases; unmatched junction bases: 7. Germline-derived CDR1 and CDR2 are KGHSH and LQKENI. This CDR3 is 15 amino acids long. The CDR3 bases are TGTGCCAGCAAGACTAGCGGGGGACAAAACAATGAGCAGTTCTTC. It encodes CASKTSGGQNNEQFF.

The V and J genes are TRBV7-2 and TRBJ1-2; a possible D gene is TRBD1 (6 bases). Trimming shortened V by 5 bases and J by 6 bases, and 22 bases separated the two germline ends. The germline V gene encodes CDR1 SGHTA and CDR2 FQGNSA. CDR3 length: 16 amino acids. The CDR3 DNA sequence: TGTGCCAGCAGCCAGCAGGGGCGGGCAAGGGGCGATGGCTACACCTTC. Amino acid sequence: CASSQQGRARGDGYTF.

The J gene is TRBJ1-2, the V gene TRBV5-1; possible D gene TRBD1, 5 bases. This CDR3 spans 14 amino acids. Between the trimmed V and J ends, which lost 3 bases and 0 bases, there was a span of 9 bases. Germline values: CDR1 SGHRS, CDR2 YFSETQ. The CDR3 DNA sequence: TGCGCCAGCAGCTCTGACAGAACTAACTATGGCTACACCTTC. Translating gives CASSSDRTNYGYTF. Combining the CDR3 with reference TRBV5-1 and TRBJ1-2 gives the whole variable domain KAGVTQTPRYLIKTRGQQVTLSCSPISGHRSVSWYQQTPGQGLQFLFEYFSETQRNKGNFPGRFSGRQFSNSRSEMNVSTLELGDSALYLCASSSDRTNYGYTFGSGTRLTVV.